These 7 T cell receptor beta chains share one sample of origin, sequenced in a study of blood T cell repertoires in COVID-19. Assay: immunoSEQ multiplex PCR; the TCRdb copy retains only in-frame clones and omits some. Among about 250,000 clones listed, 65% to 85% were seen once. Input material: PBMCs or T cells enriched from blood (not recorded which). The receptors stem from a man in his fifties who had recovered from COVID-19.

The chain employs TRBV10-1 and TRBJ2-5, with a tentative D call TRBD2 (6 bases). Germline CDR1 reads WNHNN; CDR2 reads SYGVQD (reference sequence). This CDR3 contains 15 residues. Trimming shortened V by 3 bases and J by 2 bases, and 13 bases separated the two germline ends. The CDR3 is CASSEGPGAQETQYF. The CDR3 coding sequence is TGCGCCAGCAGTGAAGGGCCGGGAGCACAAGAGACCCAGTACTTC.

V gene TRBV27 combines with J gene TRBJ1-4; no clear D gene. V was trimmed by 2 bases and J by 3 bases, leaving 10 bases between them. Per germline, CDR1 MNHEY and CDR2 SMNVEV (reference sequence). The CDR3 contains 15 residues. In DNA, the CDR3 is TGTGCCAGCAGTTTAACAGATAGGCCTAATGAAAAACTGTTTTTT. Translation: CASSLTDRPNEKLFF.

This clone is a singleton in its sample. This chain joins TRBV20-1 and TRBJ1-2; D remains unclear. Trimming took 3 bases from V and 5 from J, leaving 22 bases between them. CDR1 is DFQATT and CDR2 is SNEGSKA in the germline V gene (reference sequence). This CDR3 is built from 16 residues. This chain's CDR3 is CSASRLQKPIGYGYTF. The CDR3 DNA reads as TGCAGTGCTAGTAGGCTCCAAAAACCCATCGGGTATGGCTACACCTTC.

This clone appeared a few times. The V gene is TRBV29-1, the J gene TRBJ1-2, with D possibly being TRBD1 (5 bases). The CDR3 length is 13 residues. From germline, CDR1 is SQVTM and CDR2 ANQGSEA. Trimming took off 4 bases at V and 8 bases at J, with 17 bases between the two ends. Here the CDR3 reads CSVGAGRLGGYTF. The DNA of the CDR3 is TGCAGCGTTGGGGCAGGGCGGTTGGGGGGCTACACCTTC.

V is TRBV11-2 and J is TRBJ2-5, with D perhaps matching TRBD2 (5 bases). From germline, CDR1 is SGHAT and CDR2 FQNNGV. Trimming left V 3 bases short and J 2 bases short, with 13 bases between. The CDR3 is 15 amino acids. As DNA, the CDR3 is TGTGCCAGCAGCTTGGGTACTAGTACACAAGAGACCCAGTACTTC. Protein: CASSLGTSTQETQYF.

The gene calls are TRBV6-1 and TRBJ1-6; D may be TRBD1 (5 bases). The V end was cut by 3 bases, the J end by 7 bases, with 13 bases between. Germline V gene data show CDR1 as MNHNS and CDR2 as SASEGT. The CDR3 is made up of 15 amino acids. Here the CDR3 DNA reads TGTGCCAGCAGTGACCCGACAGTTTGGAATTCACCCCTCCACTTT. Protein product: CASSDPTVWNSPLHF.

This clone was detected once. This sequence joins TRBV4-2 and TRBJ2-1, with TRBD2 matching over 7 bases. The CDR3 runs to 21 residues. Germline V gives CDR1 LGHNA, CDR2 YNFKEQ. The V gene end was trimmed by 4 bases and the J gene end by 0 bases; junction bases not matched to a gene: 21. CDR3 residues: CASSLGLAASLLGSSYNEQFF. The CDR3 nucleotides are TGTGCCAGCAGCCTAGGCCTAGCGGCCTCCTTGCTGGGGAGCTCCTACAATGAGCAGTTCTTC.